Listed here are 25 T cell receptor beta chains from one sample, sequenced in a study of graft-versus-host responses after intestinal transplantation. Sequencing was performed with immunoSEQ multiplex PCR; in TCRdb, only in-frame clones are kept and a portion is missing. This table has roughly 15,000 clones, around three quarters appearing once. The authors processed graft tissue to release intraepithelial and lamina propria lymphocytes. The sequencing used ileum tissue, collected roughly 490 days after intestinal transplant. Receptor source: a human patient who received an intestinal transplant, so some T cells may come from the graft donor.

Only a few counts were recorded for this clone. The chain couples TRBV5-4 to TRBJ2-1; 13 bases line up with TRBD2. Germline V gives CDR1 SGHNT, CDR2 YYREEE (reference sequence). The CDR3 covers 16 residues. The V segment lost 4 bases and the J segment 9 bases; nucleotides outside the gene matches: 10. CDR3 nucleotides: TGTGCCAGCAGCAGCCTACTAGCGGGGGGGCAGGGTGAGCAGTTCTTC. It yields the protein CASSSLLAGGQGEQFF.

CDR3 DNA: TGTGCCAGCAGTGAATATAGGGGGGATAGTGGCTACACCTTC. Translation gives CASSEYRGDSGYTF. The chain combines TRBV6-1 with TRBJ1-2, with D maybe TRBD1 (6 bases). V lost 2 bases, J lost 7 bases, and 14 bases lay in between. The CDR3 consists of 14 residues. Per germline, CDR1 MNHNS and CDR2 SASEGT.

This chain links TRBV5-6 with TRBJ1-6; D is perhaps TRBD1 (6 bases). Germline V gene lookup returns CDR1 SGHDT and CDR2 YYEEEE. V was cut by 0 bases and J by 9 bases, with 10 bases left in between. CDR3 length: 14 amino acids. DNA for the CDR3: TGTGCCAGCAGCTTGGAGCCAGGGGCTTCACCCCTCCACTTT. Encoded protein: CASSLEPGASPLHF.

The chain employs TRBV27 and TRBJ1-5, with a weak D call TRBD1 (6 bases). CDR3 length: 15 amino acids. Trimming took off 2 bases at V and 0 bases at J, with 8 bases between the two ends. Per germline, CDR1 MNHEY and CDR2 SMNVEV (reference sequence). The CDR3 DNA reads as TGTGCCAGCAGTTTAACAGGGTATAGCAATCAGCCCCAGCATTTT. It yields the protein CASSLTGYSNQPQHF.

This clone was counted a few times. The CDR3 is CASSEAFGFNEKLFF. The CDR3 region has the DNA TGTGCCAGCAGTGAAGCTTTCGGGTTTAATGAAAAACTGTTTTTT. The chain has TRBV6-1 and TRBJ1-4, with D hard to call. V was cut by 0 bases and J by 4 bases, with 9 bases left in between. The germline CDR1 and CDR2 sequences are MNHNS and SASEGT. The CDR3 spans 15 residues.

The CDR3 region is CASSWDSHPSAEAFF. The DNA of the CDR3 is TGTGCCAGCAGTTGGGACAGTCATCCTTCGGCTGAAGCTTTCTTT. The rearrangement links TRBV27 to TRBJ1-1; 7 nucleotides agree with TRBD1. Germline trimming cut 4 bases from V and 6 bases from J; bases unmatched to any gene: 11. Germline CDR1 and CDR2: MNHEY and SMNVEV (reference sequence). The CDR3 has 15 residues.

In this sample, this clone turned up a few times. The chain has TRBV29-1 and TRBJ2-3, with TRBD2 matching over 12 bases. Trimming cost V 4 bases and J 5 bases; bases outside gene matches: 7. The CDR3 sequence is 15 residues long. Germline V gene lookup returns CDR1 SQVTM and CDR2 ANQGSEA. Written as DNA, the CDR3 is TGCAGCGTTGGGGGGACTAGCGGGTCTCTAGATACGCAGTATTTT. Translating it yields CSVGGTSGSLDTQYF.

With respect to this clone: At one of its ends the junction is not consistent with the germline gene, which may arise from a read error. This sequence joins TRBV7-8 and TRBJ2-5; the D call may be TRBD1 or TRBD2 (5 bases each). This CDR3 has 14 amino acids. Per the germline V gene, CDR1 is SGHVS and CDR2 is FQNEAQ. CDR3 DNA: TGTGCCAGCAGCTTCTATCTGGGGACGGAGACCCAGCACTTC. It codes for CASSFYLGTETQHF.

CDR3 DNA: TGTGCCAGCAGCATACTGGGTAGAAACTCTGGAAACACCATATATTTT. Protein product: CASSILGRNSGNTIYF. The rearrangement joins TRBV7-8 to TRBJ1-3; D unresolved. This CDR3 spans 16 amino acids. V shed 5 bases and J shed 0 bases, with 14 bases lying between them. In germline, CDR1 is SGHVS, CDR2 FQNEAQ.

The CDR3 protein is CASLQDRVYGYTF. The CDR3 DNA follows: TGTGCCAGCCTACAGGACAGGGTCTATGGCTACACCTTC. The chain recombines TRBV19 with TRBJ1-2, with 8 nucleotides matching TRBD1. Per the germline V gene, CDR1 is LNHDA and CDR2 is SQIVND (reference sequence). V gave up 9 bases and J gave up 4 bases; unmatched junction bases: 7. The CDR3 totals 13 residues.

V and J are TRBV29-1 and TRBJ1-1; D is unclear. Trimming left V 4 bases short and J 4 bases short, with 7 bases between. Per the germline V gene, CDR1 is SQVTM and CDR2 is ANQGSEA. This CDR3 is 11 amino acids long. CDR3 sequence: CSVGGVTEAFF. For the CDR3, the DNA is TGCAGCGTTGGGGGTGTCACTGAAGCTTTCTTT.

This sequence joins TRBV7-2 and TRBJ2-5; weak D call: TRBD1 (6 bases). The J call could be wrong; TRBJ2-7 is a better fit for the DNA end. Germline V lookup: CDR1 SGHTA, CDR2 FQGNSA. The CDR3 extends over 13 amino acids. Written as DNA, the CDR3 is TGTGCCAGCAGCTTAGGGGGGCACTACGAGCAGTACTTC. Its translation is CASSLGGHYEQYF.

CDR3 amino acids: CASSGDSFEYSNQPQHF. The CDR3 region has the DNA TGTGCCAGCAGTGGGGACAGTTTCGAGTATAGCAATCAGCCCCAGCATTTT. This sequence joins TRBV28 and TRBJ1-5; 7 nucleotides agree with TRBD1. The V segment lost 5 bases and the J segment 0 bases; nucleotides outside the gene matches: 10. This CDR3 spans 17 amino acids. Germline CDR1 and CDR2: MDHEN and SYDVKM.

The chain employs TRBV7-9 and TRBJ2-3; 8 positions agree with TRBD2. This CDR3 spans 16 amino acids. CDR1 SEHNR and CDR2 FQNEAQ come from the germline V gene (reference sequence). The V and J ends lost 5 bases and 5 bases, in that order; junction bases with no gene match: 12. CDR3 loop: CASSPRAGGLRDTQYF. The CDR3 nucleotides are TGTGCCAGCAGCCCACGGGCGGGGGGTTTGAGAGATACGCAGTATTTT. The full variable domain, in which reference TRBV7-9 and TRBJ2-3 provide the parts outside the CDR3, is DTGVSQNPRHKITKRGQNVTFRCDPISEHNRLYWYRQTLGQGPEFLTYFQNEAQLEKSRLLSDRFSAERPKGSFSTLEIQRTEQGDSAMYLCASSPRAGGLRDTQYFGPGTRLTVL.

The V call is TRBV13, the J call TRBJ1-1; D is ambiguous. CDR1 is PRHDT, CDR2 FYEKMQ, per germline (reference sequence). Trimming removed 3 bases at V and 1 base at J, with 6 bases between. The CDR3 contains 13 residues. The CDR3 DNA reads TGTGCCAGCAGCTTCGACCCGAACACTGAAGCTTTCTTT. Translating it yields CASSFDPNTEAFF. The whole variable domain, filled in from reference TRBV13 and TRBJ1-1, reads AAGVIQSPRHLIKEKRETATLKCYPIPRHDTVYWYQQGPGQDPQFLISFYEKMQSDKGSIPDRFSAQQFSDYHSELNMSSLELGDSALYFCASSFDPNTEAFFGQGTRLTVV.

The J gene is TRBJ1-6, the V gene TRBV5-4; TRBD1 is a possible D gene (5 bases). Trimming left V 7 bases short and J 9 bases short, with 11 bases between. This CDR3 region has 12 residues. Looked up from germline, CDR1 is SGHNT and CDR2 is YYREEE (reference sequence). Here the CDR3 DNA reads TGTGCCAGCCGCTGGGGGAGTTCACCCCTCCACTTT. Translating gives CASRWGSSPLHF.

The V gene is TRBV10-2, the J gene TRBJ1-2; D unclear. The CDR3 is 12 residues long. CDR1 is WSHSY, CDR2 SAAADI, per germline. V was shortened by 5 bases and J by 2 bases, with 6 bases between the two germline ends. This chain's CDR3 is CASSPGNYGYTF. DNA for the CDR3: TGCGCCAGCAGTCCCGGCAACTATGGCTACACCTTC.

This clone is a singleton in its sample. The chain combines TRBV4-2 with TRBJ2-5, with 11 bases aligning to TRBD2. The J call may not be correct, given that the DNA end is closer to TRBJ2-7. Germline CDR1 reads LGHNA; CDR2 reads YNFKEQ. This CDR3 comprises 15 residues. For the CDR3, the DNA is TGTGCCAGCAGCCCGGGACTAGCGGACTATTACGAGCAGTACTTC. Its protein is CASSPGLADYYEQYF.

The chain joins TRBV2 to TRBJ1-5; TRBD1 is a possible D gene (5 bases). This CDR3 comprises 14 residues. The germline V gene encodes CDR1 SNHLY and CDR2 FYNNEI. V was trimmed by 5 bases and J by 3 bases, leaving 11 bases between them. This CDR3 is CASSSGADNQPQHF. CDR3 sequence (DNA): TGTGCCAGCAGTTCTGGGGCGGACAATCAGCCCCAGCATTTT.

This sequence joins TRBV4-2 and TRBJ1-6; D is uncertain. Trimming took 1 base from V and 7 from J, leaving 11 bases between them. In germline, CDR1 is LGHNA, CDR2 YNFKEQ. CDR3 length: 15 residues. The CDR3 DNA reads as TGTGCCAGCAGCCAAGCTTGGTTGGGCAATTCACCCCTCCACTTT. Protein: CASSQAWLGNSPLHF.

The chain carries TRBV6-1 and TRBJ1-2; D is unresolved. The CDR3 length is 14 residues. The germline CDR1 and CDR2 sequences are MNHNS and SASEGT. The V gene lost 0 bases and the J gene lost 5 bases, with 10 bases spanning the gap. The CDR3 spells CASSEASWGYGYTF. The CDR3 DNA reads as TGTGCCAGCAGTGAAGCGTCATGGGGATATGGCTACACCTTC.

V usage is TRBV29-1 and J usage is TRBJ1-1; tentatively, D is TRBD1 (5 bases). Per the germline V gene, CDR1 is SQVTM and CDR2 is ANQGSEA. The CDR3 is 10 amino acids. With 7 bases removed from V and 7 bases from J, the gap between germline ends came to 10 bases. As DNA, the CDR3 is TGCAGCGATGACAGCTATGAAGCTTTCTTT. Translating gives CSDDSYEAFF.

The V and J genes are TRBV5-1 and TRBJ1-2, with D uncertain. The germline CDR1 and CDR2 sequences are SGHRS and YFSETQ. There are 12 residues in the CDR3. Between the trimmed V and J ends, which lost 4 bases and 4 bases, there was a span of 8 bases. For the CDR3, the DNA is TGCGCCAGCAGCCCGGAGGCCTATGGCTACACCTTC. Translation: CASSPEAYGYTF.

This clone was counted a few times. V and J are TRBV5-5 and TRBJ2-7; 7 positions agree with TRBD1. V lost 4 bases and J lost 3; bases outside the gene matches: 4. The CDR3 is 13 amino acids. Germline CDR1 and CDR2: SGHKS and YYEKEE (reference sequence). The DNA for the CDR3 is TGTGCCAGCAGCCTAGGGACAGACTACGAGCAGTACTTC. Its protein is CASSLGTDYEQYF. The whole variable domain, remainder taken from reference TRBV5-5 and TRBJ2-7, is DAGVTQSPTHLIKTRGQQVTLRCSPISGHKSVSWYQQVLGQGPQFIFQYYEKEERGRGNFPDRFSARQFPNYSSELNVNALLLGDSALYLCASSLGTDYEQYFGPGTRLTVT.

This chain uses TRBV28 with TRBJ2-7; no clear D. The V end was cut by 3 bases, the J end by 4 bases, with 10 bases between. Germline CDR1 reads MDHEN; CDR2 reads SYDVKM. The CDR3 consists of 13 residues. The CDR3 sequence: CASSFTDRYEQYF. DNA of the CDR3: TGTGCCAGCAGTTTTACAGACCGATACGAGCAGTACTTC. The full variable domain, completed using reference TRBV28 and TRBJ2-7, is DVKVTQSSRYLVKRTGEKVFLECVQDMDHENMFWYRQDPGLGLRLIYFSYDVKMKEKGDIPEGYSVSREKKERFSLILESASTNQTSMYLCASSFTDRYEQYFGPGTRLTVT.